This T cell receptor beta chain was captured by sequencing in a study of CD8 T cells in ankylosing spondylitis. V lost 3 bases, J lost 1 base, and 9 bases lay in between. CDR3 length: 14 residues. Germline loops: CDR1 SEHNR, CDR2 FQNEAQ (reference sequence). This clonotype showed up just a few times. In TCRdb, the 5' RACE reads were re-called with MiXCR into one record per CDR3 protein. Found here are 200,000 to 250,000 distinct CDR3 sequences, approximately 7.6% of them singletons; the top ten hold 4.8%. The sequence was obtained from a female donor with ankylosing spondylitis or in good health (not recorded which). Specimen: blood, either unsorted or a sorted T cell fraction (not recorded which). This chain connects TRBV7-9 to TRBJ1-1, with D maybe TRBD1 (5 bases). CDR3 in DNA: TGTGCCAGCAGCTTCGGCAGGGAGAACACTGAAGCTTTCTTT. It yields the protein CASSFGRENTEAFF. The variable domain in full, completed from reference TRBV7-9 and TRBJ1-1, reads DTGVSQNPRHKITKRGQNVTFRCDPISEHNRLYWYRQTLGQGPEFLTYFQNEAQLEKSRLLSDRFSAERPKGSFSTLEIQRTEQGDSAMYLCASSFGRENTEAFFGQGTRLTVV.